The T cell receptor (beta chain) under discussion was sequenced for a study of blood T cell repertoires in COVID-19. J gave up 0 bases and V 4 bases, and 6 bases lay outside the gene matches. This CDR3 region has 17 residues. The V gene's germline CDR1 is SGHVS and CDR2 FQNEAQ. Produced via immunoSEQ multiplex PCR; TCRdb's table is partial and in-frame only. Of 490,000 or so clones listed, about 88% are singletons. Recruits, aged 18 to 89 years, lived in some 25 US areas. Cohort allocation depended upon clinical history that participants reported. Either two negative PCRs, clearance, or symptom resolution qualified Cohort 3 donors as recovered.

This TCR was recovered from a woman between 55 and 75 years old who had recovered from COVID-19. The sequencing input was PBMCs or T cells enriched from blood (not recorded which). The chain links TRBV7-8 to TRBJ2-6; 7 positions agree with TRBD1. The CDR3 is CASSSRDRSSGANVLTF. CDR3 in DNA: TGTGCCAGCAGCTCCCGGGACAGAAGCTCTGGGGCCAACGTCCTGACTTTC.